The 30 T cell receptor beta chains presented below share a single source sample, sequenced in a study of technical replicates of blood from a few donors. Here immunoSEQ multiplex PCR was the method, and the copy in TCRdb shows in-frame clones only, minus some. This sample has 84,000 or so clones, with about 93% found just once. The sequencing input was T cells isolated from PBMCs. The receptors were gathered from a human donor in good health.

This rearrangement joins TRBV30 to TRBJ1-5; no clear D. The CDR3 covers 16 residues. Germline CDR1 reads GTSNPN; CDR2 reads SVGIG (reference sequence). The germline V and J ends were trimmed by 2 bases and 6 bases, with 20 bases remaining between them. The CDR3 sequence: CAWSTLSFPPGQPQHF. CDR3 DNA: TGTGCCTGGAGTACCCTCTCGTTCCCGCCGGGTCAGCCCCAGCATTTT.

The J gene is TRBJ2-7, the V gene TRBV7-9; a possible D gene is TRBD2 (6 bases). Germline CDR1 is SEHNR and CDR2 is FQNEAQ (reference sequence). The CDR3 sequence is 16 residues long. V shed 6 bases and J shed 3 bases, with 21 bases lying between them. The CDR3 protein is CASSPPRRLAIYEQYF. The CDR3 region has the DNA TGTGCCAGCAGTCCACCGCGGAGGCTAGCGATCTACGAGCAGTACTTC.

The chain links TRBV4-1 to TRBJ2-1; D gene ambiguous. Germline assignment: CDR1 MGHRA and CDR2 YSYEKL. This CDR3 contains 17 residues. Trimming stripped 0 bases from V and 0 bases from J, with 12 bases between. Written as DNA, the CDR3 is TGCGCCAGCAGCCAAGATCGGCAGGCGAGCTCCTACAATGAGCAGTTCTTC. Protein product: CASSQDRQASSYNEQFF.

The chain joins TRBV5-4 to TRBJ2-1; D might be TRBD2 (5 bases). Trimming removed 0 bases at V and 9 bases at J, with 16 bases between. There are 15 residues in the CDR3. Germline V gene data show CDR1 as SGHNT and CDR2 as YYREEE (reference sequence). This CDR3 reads CASSLEGGSSPEQFF. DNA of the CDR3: TGTGCCAGCAGCTTGGAGGGCGGGTCTAGCCCTGAGCAGTTCTTC.

The CDR3 bases are TGTGCCACCAGCACCTACGGGACAGGGTCCTACGAGCAGTACTTC. It encodes CATSTYGTGSYEQYF. The chain employs TRBV15 and TRBJ2-7, with 9 nucleotides matching TRBD1. The CDR3 has 15 amino acids. The ends lost 4 bases at V and 1 base at J; junction bases unmatched: 5. Germline CDR1 reads LNHNV; CDR2 reads YYDKDF (reference sequence).

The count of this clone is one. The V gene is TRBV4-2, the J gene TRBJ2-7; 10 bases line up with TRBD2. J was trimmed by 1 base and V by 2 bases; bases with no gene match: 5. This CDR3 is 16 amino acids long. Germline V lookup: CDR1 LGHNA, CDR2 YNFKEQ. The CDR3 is CASSQLRGLASYEQYF. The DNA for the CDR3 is TGTGCCAGCAGCCAACTACGGGGACTAGCGTCCTACGAGCAGTACTTC.

CDR3 sequence: CASSYLRGPQGPEQFF. In DNA, the CDR3 is TGTGCCAGCAGTTACCTCAGGGGGCCACAAGGTCCGGAGCAGTTCTTC. The chain joins TRBV6-6 to TRBJ2-1; 8 bases are a match to TRBD1. The J segment lost 10 bases and the V segment lost 2 bases, leaving 13 bases of the junction unmatched. CDR3 length: 16 amino acids. Germline loops: CDR1 MNHNY, CDR2 SVGAGI (reference sequence).

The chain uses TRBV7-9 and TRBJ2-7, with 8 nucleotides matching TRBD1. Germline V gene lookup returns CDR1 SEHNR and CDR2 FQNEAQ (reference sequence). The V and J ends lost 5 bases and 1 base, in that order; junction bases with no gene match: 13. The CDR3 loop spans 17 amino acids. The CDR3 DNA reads TGTGCCAGCAGCCCTTCTCGGGGACAGGCTGATTCCTACGAGCAGTACTTC. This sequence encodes CASSPSRGQADSYEQYF. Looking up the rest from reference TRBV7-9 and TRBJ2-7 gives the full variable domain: DTGVSQNPRHKITKRGQNVTFRCDPISEHNRLYWYRQTLGQGPEFLTYFQNEAQLEKSRLLSDRFSAERPKGSFSTLEIQRTEQGDSAMYLCASSPSRGQADSYEQYFGPGTRLTVT.

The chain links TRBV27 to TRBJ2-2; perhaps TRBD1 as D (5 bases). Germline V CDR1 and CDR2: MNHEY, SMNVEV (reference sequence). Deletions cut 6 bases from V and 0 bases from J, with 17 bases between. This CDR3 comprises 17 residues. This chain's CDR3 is CASRRPRVGPNTGELFF. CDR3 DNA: TGTGCCAGCAGGAGACCTAGGGTGGGGCCGAACACCGGGGAGCTGTTTTTT.

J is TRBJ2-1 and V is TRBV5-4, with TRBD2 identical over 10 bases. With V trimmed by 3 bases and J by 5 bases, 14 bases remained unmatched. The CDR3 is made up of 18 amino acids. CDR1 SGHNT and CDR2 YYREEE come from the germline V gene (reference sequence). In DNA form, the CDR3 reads TGTGCCAGCAGCTCAAAAGGACTAGCGGAGTACTTGCACAATGAGCAGTTCTTC. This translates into CASSSKGLAEYLHNEQFF. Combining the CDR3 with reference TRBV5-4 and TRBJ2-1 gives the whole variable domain ETGVTQSPTHLIKTRGQQVTLRCSSQSGHNTVSWYQQALGQGPQFIFQYYREEENGRGNFPPRFSGLQFPNYSSELNVNALELDDSALYLCASSSKGLAEYLHNEQFFGPGTRLTVL.

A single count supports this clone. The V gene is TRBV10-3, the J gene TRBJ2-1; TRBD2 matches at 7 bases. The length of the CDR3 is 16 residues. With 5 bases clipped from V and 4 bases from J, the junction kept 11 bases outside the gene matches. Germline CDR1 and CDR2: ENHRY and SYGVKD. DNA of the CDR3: TGTGCCATCAGTAACAGCCGGTCCGGGAGGTACAATGAGCAGTTCTTC. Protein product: CAISNSRSGRYNEQFF.

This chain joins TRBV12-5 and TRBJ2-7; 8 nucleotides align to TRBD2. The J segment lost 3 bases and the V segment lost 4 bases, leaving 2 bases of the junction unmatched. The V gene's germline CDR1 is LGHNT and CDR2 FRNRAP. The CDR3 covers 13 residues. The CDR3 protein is CASGSSGGYEQYF. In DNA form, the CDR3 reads TGTGCTAGTGGTTCCAGCGGGGGCTACGAGCAGTACTTC.

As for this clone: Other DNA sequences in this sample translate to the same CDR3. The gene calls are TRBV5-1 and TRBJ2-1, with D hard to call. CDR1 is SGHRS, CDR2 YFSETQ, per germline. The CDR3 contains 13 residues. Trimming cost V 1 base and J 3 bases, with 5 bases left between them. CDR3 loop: CASSLTGYNEQFF. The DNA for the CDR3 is TGCGCCAGCAGCTTGACGGGCTACAATGAGCAGTTCTTC.

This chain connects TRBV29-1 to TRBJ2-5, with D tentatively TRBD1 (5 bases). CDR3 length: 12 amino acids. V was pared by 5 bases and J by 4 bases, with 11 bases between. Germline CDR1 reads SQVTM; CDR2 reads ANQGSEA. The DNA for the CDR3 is TGCAGCGTTCGAGGACAAGGAGAGACCCAGTACTTC. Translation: CSVRGQGETQYF.

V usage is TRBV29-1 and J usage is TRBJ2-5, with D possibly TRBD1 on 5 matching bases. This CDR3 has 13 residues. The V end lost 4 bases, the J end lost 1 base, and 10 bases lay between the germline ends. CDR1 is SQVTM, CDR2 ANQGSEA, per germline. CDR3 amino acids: CSVAAGLQETQYF. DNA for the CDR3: TGCAGCGTTGCAGCAGGGCTCCAAGAGACCCAGTACTTC. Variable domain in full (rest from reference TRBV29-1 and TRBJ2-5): SAVISQKPSRDICQRGTSLTIQCQVDSQVTMMFWYRQQPGQSLTLIATANQGSEATYESGFVIDKFPISRPNLTFSTLTVSNMSPEDSSIYLCSVAAGLQETQYFGPGTRLLVL.

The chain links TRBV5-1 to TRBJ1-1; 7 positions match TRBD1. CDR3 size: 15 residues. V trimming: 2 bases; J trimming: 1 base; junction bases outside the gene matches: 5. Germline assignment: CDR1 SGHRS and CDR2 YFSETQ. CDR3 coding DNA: TGCGCCAGCAGCTTAATGACAGGGCCGAACACTGAAGCTTTCTTT. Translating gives CASSLMTGPNTEAFF.

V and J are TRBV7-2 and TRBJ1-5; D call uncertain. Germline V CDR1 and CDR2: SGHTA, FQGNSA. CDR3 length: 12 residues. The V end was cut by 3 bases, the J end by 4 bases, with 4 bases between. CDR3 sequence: CASSFRNQPQHF. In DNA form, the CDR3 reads TGTGCCAGCAGCTTCAGGAATCAGCCCCAGCATTTT.

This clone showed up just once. The CDR3 loop is CASSLLAGYLASHTGELFF. The CDR3 DNA is TGCGCCAGCAGCCTACTAGCGGGATACTTGGCATCTCACACCGGGGAGCTGTTTTTT. The chain uses TRBV4-1 and TRBJ2-2; 10 nucleotides align to TRBD2. V shed 4 bases, J shed 3 bases, and the junction held 14 bases outside the gene matches. The CDR3 runs to 19 residues. The germline CDR1 and CDR2 sequences are MGHRA and YSYEKL.

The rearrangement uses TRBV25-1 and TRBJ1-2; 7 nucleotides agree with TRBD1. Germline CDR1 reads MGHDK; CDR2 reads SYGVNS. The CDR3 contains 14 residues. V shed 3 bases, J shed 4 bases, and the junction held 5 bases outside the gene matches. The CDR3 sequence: CASSEFDRAYGYTF. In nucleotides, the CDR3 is TGTGCCAGCAGTGAGTTCGACAGGGCCTATGGCTACACCTTC.

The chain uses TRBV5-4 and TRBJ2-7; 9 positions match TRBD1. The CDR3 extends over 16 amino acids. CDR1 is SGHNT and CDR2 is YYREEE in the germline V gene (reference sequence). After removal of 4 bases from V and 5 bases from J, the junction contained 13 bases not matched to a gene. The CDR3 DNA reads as TGTGCCAGCAGCGCCACCCCCGGGACAGGGAGTGACGAGCAGTACTTC. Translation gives CASSATPGTGSDEQYF.

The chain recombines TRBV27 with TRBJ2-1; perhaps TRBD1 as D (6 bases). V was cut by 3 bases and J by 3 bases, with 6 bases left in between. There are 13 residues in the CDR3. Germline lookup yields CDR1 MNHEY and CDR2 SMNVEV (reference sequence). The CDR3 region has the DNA TGTGCCAGCAGTTTGGACAGCTACAATGAGCAGTTCTTC. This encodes CASSLDSYNEQFF.

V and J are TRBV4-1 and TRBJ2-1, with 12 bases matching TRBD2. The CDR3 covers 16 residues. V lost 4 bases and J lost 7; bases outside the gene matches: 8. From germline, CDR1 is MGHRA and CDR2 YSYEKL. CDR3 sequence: CASSLATSGRFNEQFF. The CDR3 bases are TGCGCCAGCAGCCTTGCGACTAGCGGGAGATTTAATGAGCAGTTCTTC.

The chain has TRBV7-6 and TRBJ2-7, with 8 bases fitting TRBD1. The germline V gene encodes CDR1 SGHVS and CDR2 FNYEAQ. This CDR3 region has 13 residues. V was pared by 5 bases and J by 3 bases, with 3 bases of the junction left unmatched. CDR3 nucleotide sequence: TGTGCCAGCAGCCCGGGACAGGACTACGAGCAGTACTTC. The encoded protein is CASSPGQDYEQYF.

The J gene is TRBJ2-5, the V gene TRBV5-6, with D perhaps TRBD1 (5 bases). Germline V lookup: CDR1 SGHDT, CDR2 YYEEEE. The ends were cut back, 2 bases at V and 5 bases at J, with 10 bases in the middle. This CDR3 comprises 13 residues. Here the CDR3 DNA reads TGTGCCAGCAGCTTCACAGGTCGGGAGACCCAGTACTTC. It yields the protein CASSFTGRETQYF.

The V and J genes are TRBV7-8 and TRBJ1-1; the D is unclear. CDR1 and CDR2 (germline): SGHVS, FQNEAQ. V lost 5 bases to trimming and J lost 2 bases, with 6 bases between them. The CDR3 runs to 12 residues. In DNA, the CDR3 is TGTGCCAGCAGCCCACTTAACACTGAAGCTTTCTTT. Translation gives CASSPLNTEAFF. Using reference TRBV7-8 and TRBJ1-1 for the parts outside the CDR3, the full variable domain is GAGVSQSPRYKVAKRGQDVALRCDPISGHVSLFWYQQALGQGPEFLTYFQNEAQLDKSGLPSDRFFAERPEGSVSTLKIQRTQQEDSAVYLCASSPLNTEAFFGQGTRLTVV.

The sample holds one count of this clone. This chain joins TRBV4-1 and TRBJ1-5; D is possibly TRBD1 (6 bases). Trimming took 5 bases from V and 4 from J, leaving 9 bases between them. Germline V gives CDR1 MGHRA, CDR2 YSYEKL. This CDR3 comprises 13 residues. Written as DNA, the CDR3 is TGCGCCAGCAGCTGGACAGCAAATCAGCCCCAGCATTTT. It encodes CASSWTANQPQHF.

The CDR3 sequence: CASSSDEQYF. In DNA, the CDR3 is TGTGCCAGCAGTTCCGACGAGCAGTACTTC. V is TRBV28 and J is TRBJ2-7; D is undetermined. V lost 4 bases and J 5 bases, leaving 3 bases between the germline ends. Germline CDR1 MDHEN, CDR2 SYDVKM. This CDR3 is built from 10 residues.

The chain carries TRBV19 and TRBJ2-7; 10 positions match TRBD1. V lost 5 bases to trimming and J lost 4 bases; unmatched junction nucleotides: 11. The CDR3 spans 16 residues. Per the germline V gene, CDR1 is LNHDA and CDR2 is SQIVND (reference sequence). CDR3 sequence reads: CASSPETRDRGYEQYF. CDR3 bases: TGTGCCAGTAGTCCAGAAACCCGGGACAGGGGTTACGAGCAGTACTTC. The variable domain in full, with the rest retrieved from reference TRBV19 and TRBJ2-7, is DGGITQSPKYLFRKEGQNVTLSCEQNLNHDAMYWYRQDPGQGLRLIYYSQIVNDFQKGDIAEGYSVSREKKESFPLTVTSAQKNPTAFYLCASSPETRDRGYEQYFGPGTRLTVT.

Written as DNA, the CDR3 is TGCGCCAGCAGCTTGGAACCCTTAGCGGGAGGGCCGGTAAATACGCAGTATTTT. It specifies CASSLEPLAGGPVNTQYF. The V and J genes are TRBV5-1 and TRBJ2-3, with 11 bases fitting TRBD2. V lost 0 bases and J lost 7; bases outside the gene matches: 13. Germline V gives CDR1 SGHRS, CDR2 YFSETQ. The length of the CDR3 is 18 residues.

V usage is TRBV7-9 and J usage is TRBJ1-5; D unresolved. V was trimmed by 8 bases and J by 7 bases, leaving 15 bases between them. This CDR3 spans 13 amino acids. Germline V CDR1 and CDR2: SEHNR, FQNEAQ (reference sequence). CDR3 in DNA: TGTGCCAGCCGAGCGCCGGTGCCCCAGCCCCAGCATTTT. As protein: CASRAPVPQPQHF. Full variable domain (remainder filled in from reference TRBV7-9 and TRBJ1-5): DTGVSQNPRHKITKRGQNVTFRCDPISEHNRLYWYRQTLGQGPEFLTYFQNEAQLEKSRLLSDRFSAERPKGSFSTLEIQRTEQGDSAMYLCASRAPVPQPQHFGDGTRLSIL.